This TCR beta chain came from a study of T-cell memory formation after mild COVID-19 (dated by TCRdb to the early 2020s). Study-wide context: TCR sequence clusters from the two donors were largely donor specific. T-cell clones expanding and contracting after mild COVID-19 in two donors were tracked by longitudinal TCRalpha and TCRbeta repertoire sequencing. The cohort comprised two young, previously healthy adult volunteers, one female and one male. General conclusions and limits of the study: Contracting CD4+ clones were located mainly in the CM and EM memory subsets, whereas CD8+ clones were found to be enriched in EMRA. From day 15 to 85, contracting clones showed balanced CD4/CD8 phenotypes, whereas a second wave of clones that expanded from day 15 to 37 leaned towards CD4+. Some responding clones were detected in pre-infection memory, which suggested that pre-existing cross-reactive memory T cells had joined the SARS-CoV-2 response. SARS-CoV-2 specificity was not confirmed for the second-wave clones peaking on day 37. The study included only a couple of mild cases, and larger cohorts that include severe cases with pre-infection samples were judged to be necessary.

The table lists this clonotype with a few counts. Its antigen is unknown. The sample holds no much larger clone one base away, and base qualities are not on file. V lost 3 bases and J lost 5 bases; the stretch between them is 13 bases long. Looking up the germline V gene (reference sequence) yields CDR1 DFQATT and CDR2 SNEGSKA. The CDR3 numbers 13 residues from cysteine through phenylalanine. Only the CDR3 DNA is retained, 39 bases long and in frame from the first base. PBMCs were isolated by Ficoll-Paque density gradient centrifugation. For sequencing, an Illumina NovaSeq 6000 was employed. cDNA libraries for TCRalpha and TCRbeta were prepared by 5'RACE using constant-segment primers, with sample barcodes and unique molecular identifiers added. RNA was extracted from every sample with Trizol reagent. The libraries were amplified in two PCR steps, and the second step added a second sample barcode and Illumina TruSeq adapters. Sequencing of the libraries was done on an Illumina NovaSeq, producing 2 x 150 bp paired-end reads. The original pipeline was this. The reads were demultiplexed and collapsed into UMI-guided consensus sequences using migec v1.2.7. Using mixcr v2.1.11, UMI consensuses were aligned to TRA and TRB V and J templates and then assembled into clonotypes. Clonotypes were classified as expanded or contracted when called significant by both edgeR and NoisET, with noise models trained on biological replicates. For edgeR calls, a false discovery rate-adjusted p below 0.01 and a log2 fold-change threshold of 1 were applied. As an exploratory analysis of dynamics, PCA with hierarchical clustering was applied to max-normalized trajectories of the 1000 most abundant clonotypes. Separately sequenced CD4+ and CD8+ repertoires were used to assign the CD4 or CD8 phenotype of responding clones. In-frame beta chains were kept once TCRdb had trimmed the public reads at Q25 with fastp and called clones with MiXCR. Each CDR3 protein gets just one entry, which takes the most common genes and DNA from the rows behind it. It is TCRdb's table, rather than the study itself, that gives the V and J calls and clone size. A total of 400,000 to 550,000 distinct CDR3 sequences appear in this sample, approximately 25% of them only once. Of the sample, around 12% is held by the ten largest clones.

The sequence was obtained from an adult woman who had mild COVID-19 (a few samples of this study predate the infection). The sample titles of this study are shuffled in the database, so cell type and time point are left out; the donor was told from shared clones. The chain links TRBV20-1 with TRBJ1-1; the D gene lacks a confident call. Specimen: PBMCs or a T cell subset sorted from them (not recorded which). The bases read TGCAGTGCTAGGGCCCAATTGGGGACTGAAGCTTTCTTT. It codes for CSARAQLGTEAFF.